A selection of T cell receptor beta chains follows, all from one sample in a study of blood T cells in healthy people across ages. TCRdb independently ran MiXCR on the 5' RACE reads; one entry per CDR3 protein. The sample holds under 750,000 distinct CDR3 sequences, 40% to 50% seen once. Material: blood. These receptors were taken from an older man in good health. CDR3s include the opening cysteine and the closing phenylalanine or tryptophan. The D gene is left open where the match is weak. Clone size is not always given. Where it is, it says once, few, many or a class for expanded clones.

v_call	d_call	j_call	clone_size	cdr3_length	cdr3_aa	cdr3_nt
TRBV10-3	NA	TRBJ1-4	NA	13	CAISADLNEKLFF	TGTGCCATCAGTGCGGACCTAAATGAAAAACTGTTTTTT
TRBV15	NA	TRBJ1-2	few	15	CATSRGRSGVDGYTF	TGTGCCACCAGCAGAGGGAGGTCCGGGGTTGATGGCTACACCTTC
TRBV7-8	TRBD1	TRBJ2-1	few	17	CASSHLWVTGDRNEQFF	TGTGCCAGCAGCCACCTGTGGGTGACAGGGGATCGCAATGAGCAGTTCTTC
TRBV3-1	NA	TRBJ2-7	NA	12	CASSGLSNEQYF	TGTGCCAGCAGCGGGCTATCGAACGAGCAGTACTTC
TRBV29-1	NA	TRBJ2-1	NA	10	CSAEGDEQFF	TGCAGCGCTGAGGGAGATGAGCAGTTCTTC
TRBV7-9	TRBD1	TRBJ2-1	NA	14	CASSLGDRDNEQFF	TGTGCCAGCAGCTTAGGGGACAGGGACAATGAGCAGTTCTTC
TRBV5-5	TRBD2	TRBJ2-1	few	16	CASSPRLAGGYNEQFF	TGTGCCAGCAGCCCTCGACTAGCCGGAGGCTACAATGAGCAGTTCTTC
TRBV6-2/TRBV6-3	TRBD1	TRBJ1-5	NA	15	CASSHGDRRYQPQHF	TGTGCCAGCAGTCACGGGGACAGACGATATCAGCCCCAGCATTTT
TRBV6-5	NA	TRBJ2-7	NA	14	CTSTPGSRFYEQYF	TGTACCAGCACTCCGGGTTCTCGTTTCTACGAGCAGTACTTC
TRBV12-3/TRBV12-4	NA	TRBJ2-1	few	16	CASSDTDRSGDNEQFF	TGTGCCAGCAGTGACACGGATCGTAGCGGTGACAATGAGCAGTTCTTC
TRBV7-2	NA	TRBJ2-3	NA	13	CASSPIASDTQYF	TGTGCCAGCAGCCCAATTGCCTCAGATACGCAGTATTTT
TRBV20-1	NA	TRBJ1-2	NA	13	CSAAQDSVYGYTF	TGCAGTGCCGCACAGGACAGCGTTTATGGCTACACCTTC
TRBV20-1	NA	TRBJ2-3	many	18	CSARSGDRGQTSTDTQYF	TGCAGTGCTCGCTCGGGGGACCGAGGTCAGACTAGCACAGATACGCAGTATTTT
TRBV20-1	TRBD1	TRBJ1-2	NA	13	CSATTGQENGYTF	TGCAGTGCCACAACCGGACAGGAAAATGGCTACACCTTC
TRBV20-1	TRBD1	TRBJ2-1	NA	13	CSARSHRGNEQFF	TGCAGTGCTAGATCTCACAGGGGCAATGAGCAGTTCTTC
TRBV12-3/TRBV12-4	NA	TRBJ2-7	NA	13	CASRQAASYEQYF	TGTGCCAGCAGGCAGGCGGCCTCCTACGAGCAGTACTTC
TRBV20-1	NA	TRBJ2-2	NA	14	CSARDEGNTGELFF	TGCAGTGCTAGAGATGAGGGGAACACCGGGGAGCTGTTTTTT